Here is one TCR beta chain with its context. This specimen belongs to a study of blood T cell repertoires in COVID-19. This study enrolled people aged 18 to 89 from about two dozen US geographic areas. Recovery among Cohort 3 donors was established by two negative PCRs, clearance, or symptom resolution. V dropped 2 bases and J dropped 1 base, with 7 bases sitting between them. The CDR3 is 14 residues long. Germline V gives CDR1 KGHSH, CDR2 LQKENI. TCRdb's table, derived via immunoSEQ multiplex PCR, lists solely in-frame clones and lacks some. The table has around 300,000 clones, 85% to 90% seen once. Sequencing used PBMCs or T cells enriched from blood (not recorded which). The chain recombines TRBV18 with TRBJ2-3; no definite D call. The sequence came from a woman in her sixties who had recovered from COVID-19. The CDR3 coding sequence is TGTGCCAGCTCACCATATACAGGCACAGATACGCAGTATTTT. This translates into CASSPYTGTDTQYF.